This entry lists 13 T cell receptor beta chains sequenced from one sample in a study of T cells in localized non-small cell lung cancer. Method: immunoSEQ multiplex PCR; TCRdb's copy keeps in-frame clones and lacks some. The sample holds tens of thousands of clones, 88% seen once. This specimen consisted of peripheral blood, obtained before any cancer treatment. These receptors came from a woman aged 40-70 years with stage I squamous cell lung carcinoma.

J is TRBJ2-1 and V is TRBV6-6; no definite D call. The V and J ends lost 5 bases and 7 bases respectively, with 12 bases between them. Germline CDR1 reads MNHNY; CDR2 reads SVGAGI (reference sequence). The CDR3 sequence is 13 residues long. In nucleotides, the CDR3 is TGTGCCAGCAGTCAAAATAGGGTGAATGAGCAGTTCTTC. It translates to CASSQNRVNEQFF.

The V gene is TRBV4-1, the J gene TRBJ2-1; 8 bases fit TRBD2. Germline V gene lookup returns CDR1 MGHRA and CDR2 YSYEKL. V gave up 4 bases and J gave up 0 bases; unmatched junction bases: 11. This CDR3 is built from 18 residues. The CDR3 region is CASSPVQRGTSSYNEQFF. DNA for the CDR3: TGCGCCAGCAGCCCCGTACAGCGGGGGACGAGCTCCTACAATGAGCAGTTCTTC.

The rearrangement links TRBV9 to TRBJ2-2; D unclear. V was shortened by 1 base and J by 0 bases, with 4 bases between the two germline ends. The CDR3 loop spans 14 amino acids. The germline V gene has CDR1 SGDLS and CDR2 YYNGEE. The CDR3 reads CASSVKANTGELFF. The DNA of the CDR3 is TGTGCCAGCAGCGTAAAAGCGAACACCGGGGAGCTGTTTTTT.

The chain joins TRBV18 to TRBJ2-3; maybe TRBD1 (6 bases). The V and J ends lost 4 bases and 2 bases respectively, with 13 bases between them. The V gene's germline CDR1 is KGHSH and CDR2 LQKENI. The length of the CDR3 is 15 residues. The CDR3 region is CASSLNQGNTDTQYF. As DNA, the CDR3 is TGTGCCAGCTCACTAAATCAGGGGAACACAGATACGCAGTATTTT.

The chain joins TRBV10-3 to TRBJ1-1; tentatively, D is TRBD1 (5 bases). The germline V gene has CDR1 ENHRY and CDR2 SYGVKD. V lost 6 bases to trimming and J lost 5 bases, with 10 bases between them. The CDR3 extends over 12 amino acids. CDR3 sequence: CAISARETEAFF. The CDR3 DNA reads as TGTGCCATCAGCGCCAGGGAAACTGAAGCTTTCTTT.

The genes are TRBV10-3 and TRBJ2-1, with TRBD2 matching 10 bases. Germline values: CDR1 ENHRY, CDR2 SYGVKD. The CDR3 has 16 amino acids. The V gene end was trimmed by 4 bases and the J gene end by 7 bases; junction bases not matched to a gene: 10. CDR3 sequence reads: CAISGSGAGGPNEQFF. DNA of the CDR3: TGTGCCATCAGTGGATCAGGAGCGGGGGGGCCTAATGAGCAGTTCTTC.

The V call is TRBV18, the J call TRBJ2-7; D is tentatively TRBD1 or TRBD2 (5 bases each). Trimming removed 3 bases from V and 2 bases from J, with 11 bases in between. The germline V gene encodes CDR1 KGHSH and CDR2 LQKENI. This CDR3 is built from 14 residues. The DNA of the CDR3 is TGTGCCAGCTCACCTCGGGACGTAGCCTACGAGCAGTACTTC. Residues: CASSPRDVAYEQYF.

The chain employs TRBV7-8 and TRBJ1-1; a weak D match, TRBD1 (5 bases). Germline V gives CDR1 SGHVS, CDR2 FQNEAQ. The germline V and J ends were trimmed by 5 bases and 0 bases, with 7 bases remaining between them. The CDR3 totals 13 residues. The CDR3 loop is CASSRQMNTEAFF. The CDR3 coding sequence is TGTGCCAGCAGCAGACAGATGAACACTGAAGCTTTCTTT.

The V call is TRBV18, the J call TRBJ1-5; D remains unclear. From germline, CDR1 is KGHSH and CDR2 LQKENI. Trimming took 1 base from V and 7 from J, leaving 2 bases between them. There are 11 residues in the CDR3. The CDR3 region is CASSPRQPQHF. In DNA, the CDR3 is TGTGCCAGCTCACCACGGCAGCCCCAGCATTTT.

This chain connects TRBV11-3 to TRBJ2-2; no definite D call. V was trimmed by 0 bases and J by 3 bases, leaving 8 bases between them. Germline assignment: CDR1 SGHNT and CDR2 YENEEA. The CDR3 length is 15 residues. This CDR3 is CASSLDGSYTGELFF. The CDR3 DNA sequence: TGTGCCAGCAGCTTAGATGGCAGTTACACCGGGGAGCTGTTTTTT.

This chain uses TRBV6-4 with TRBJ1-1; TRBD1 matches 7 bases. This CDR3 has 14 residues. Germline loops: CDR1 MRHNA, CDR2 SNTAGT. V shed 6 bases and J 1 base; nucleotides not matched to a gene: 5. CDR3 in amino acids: CASRPDRENTEAFF. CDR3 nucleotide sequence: TGTGCCAGCAGACCCGACAGGGAGAACACTGAAGCTTTCTTT.

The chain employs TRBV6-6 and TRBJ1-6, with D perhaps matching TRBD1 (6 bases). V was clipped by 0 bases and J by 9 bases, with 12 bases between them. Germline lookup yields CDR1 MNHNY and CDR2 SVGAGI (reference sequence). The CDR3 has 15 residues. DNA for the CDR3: TGTGCCAGCAGTTACTCGCCAGGGGAAGTTTCACCCCTCCACTTT. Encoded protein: CASSYSPGEVSPLHF.

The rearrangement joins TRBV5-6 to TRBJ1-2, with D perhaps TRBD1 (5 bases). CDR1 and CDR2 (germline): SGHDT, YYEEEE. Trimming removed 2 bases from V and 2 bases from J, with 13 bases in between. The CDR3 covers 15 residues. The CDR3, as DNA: TGTGCCAGCAGCTTCTATACCAGGGACAACTATGGCTACACCTTC. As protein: CASSFYTRDNYGYTF. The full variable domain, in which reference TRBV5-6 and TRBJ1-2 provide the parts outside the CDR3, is DAGVTQSPTHLIKTRGQQVTLRCSPKSGHDTVSWYQQALGQGPQFIFQYYEEEERQRGNFPDRFSGHQFPNYSSELNVNALLLGDSALYLCASSFYTRDNYGYTFGSGTRLTVV.